Below, 26 T cell receptor beta chains from the same sample are listed, as sequenced in a study of control samples from healthy donors and cancer patients. The assay was immunoSEQ multiplex PCR, and TCRdb's table has in-frame clones only and misses some. The table has 100,000 to 150,000 clones, roughly 89% seen once; the top ten hold over 6.5%. Sequencing was performed on PBMCs. These receptors all come from a man aged 50-60 years with head and neck cancer.

The chain is built from TRBV19 and TRBJ1-1, with TRBD1 as a possible D gene (5 bases). V lost 1 base to trimming and J lost 4 bases, with 10 bases between them. Per the germline V gene, CDR1 is LNHDA and CDR2 is SQIVND (reference sequence). The CDR3 consists of 14 residues. For the CDR3, the DNA is TGTGCCAGTAGTATAGGGGGCGCGGGCACTGAAGCTTTCTTT. Its translation: CASSIGGAGTEAFF.

This clone was seen once. The rearrangement links TRBV28 to TRBJ2-2; D gene ambiguous. CDR1 and CDR2 from the germline V gene are MDHEN and SYDVKM. The CDR3 length is 14 residues. Trimming left V 3 bases short and J 2 bases short, with 7 bases between. The CDR3 sequence is CASSFRINTGELFF. The CDR3 DNA is TGTGCCAGCAGTTTCAGGATTAACACCGGGGAGCTGTTTTTT.

V and J are TRBV6-1 and TRBJ1-4; D gene unclear. V lost 2 bases, J lost 12 bases, and 13 bases lay in between. The germline CDR1 and CDR2 sequences are MNHNS and SASEGT. The CDR3 covers 13 residues. The CDR3 spells CASSETTKGELFF. In nucleotides, the CDR3 is TGTGCCAGCAGTGAAACGACGAAGGGCGAACTGTTTTTT.

This chain links TRBV25-1 with TRBJ1-1; D ambiguous. Trimming left V 2 bases short and J 7 bases short, with 14 bases between. The CDR3 spans 14 residues. Germline assignment: CDR1 MGHDK and CDR2 SYGVNS. The CDR3 sequence: CASSEPWGMGEAFF. CDR3 nucleotides: TGTGCCAGCAGTGAACCGTGGGGAATGGGTGAAGCTTTCTTT.

The gene calls are TRBV6-5 and TRBJ2-5, with TRBD2 matching over 9 bases. Trimming took 2 bases from V and 4 from J; bases not matched to a gene: 2. Germline loops: CDR1 MNHEY, CDR2 SVGAGI. The CDR3 consists of 14 residues. The CDR3 spells CASSYASGIETQYF. Written as DNA, the CDR3 is TGTGCCAGCAGTTACGCTAGCGGGATAGAGACCCAGTACTTC.

The V and J genes are TRBV18 and TRBJ1-2, with D possibly TRBD1 on 5 matching bases. The V end was cut by 3 bases, the J end by 3 bases, with 14 bases between. The germline gives CDR1 KGHSH, CDR2 LQKENI. There are 15 residues in the CDR3. In nucleotides, the CDR3 is TGTGCCAGCTCACCCGGGTCCTCGGGGGACTATGGCTACACCTTC. Translation: CASSPGSSGDYGYTF. Full variable domain (rest looked up from reference TRBV18 and TRBJ1-2): NAGVMQNPRHLVRRRGQEARLRCSPMKGHSHVYWYRQLPEEGLKFMVYLQKENIIDESGMPKERFSAEFPKEGPSILRIQQVVRGDSAAYFCASSPGSSGDYGYTFGSGTRLTVV.

The V call is TRBV7-8, the J call TRBJ2-3; possibly TRBD1 for D (6 bases). Germline CDR1 reads SGHVS; CDR2 reads FQNEAQ. V dropped 4 bases and J dropped 11 bases, with 25 bases sitting between them. CDR3 length equals 16 residues. CDR3 residues: CASSSSRSDRRRKQYF. CDR3 bases: TGTGCCAGCAGCTCCTCACGGTCCGACAGGCGCCGAAAGCAGTATTTT. Combining the CDR3 with reference TRBV7-8 and TRBJ2-3 gives the whole variable domain GAGVSQSPRYKVAKRGQDVALRCDPISGHVSLFWYQQALGQGPEFLTYFQNEAQLDKSGLPSDRFFAERPEGSVSTLKIQRTQQEDSAVYLCASSSSRSDRRRKQYFGPGTRLTVL.

This chain uses TRBV11-2 with TRBJ1-2; 12 nucleotides line up with TRBD1. CDR1 and CDR2 (germline): SGHAT, FQNNGV. This CDR3 contains 15 residues. V lost 1 base, J lost 7 bases, and 4 bases stayed unmatched. CDR3 region: CASSLGVGQGAGYTF. In nucleotides, the CDR3 is TGTGCCAGCAGCTTAGGGGTGGGACAGGGGGCTGGCTACACCTTC.

V gene TRBV29-1 combines with J gene TRBJ1-2; D may be TRBD1 (5 bases). Germline CDR1 reads SQVTM; CDR2 reads ANQGSEA. The CDR3 loop spans 12 amino acids. V dropped 6 bases and J dropped 3 bases, with 11 bases sitting between them. CDR3 bases: TGCAGCGTACGCGAGGGGTACTATGGCTACACCTTC. Its protein product is CSVREGYYGYTF.

This chain joins TRBV27 and TRBJ2-3; D is unresolved. Germline V CDR1 and CDR2: MNHEY, SMNVEV (reference sequence). V lost 0 bases, J lost 3 bases, and 4 bases lay in between. The CDR3 is 13 amino acids. This chain's CDR3 is CASSLSGTDTQYF. In nucleotides, the CDR3 is TGTGCCAGCAGTTTATCCGGAACAGATACGCAGTATTTT.

V usage is TRBV3-1 (or the pseudogene TRBV3-2) and J usage is TRBJ2-7; TRBD1 might be the D (6 bases). This CDR3 contains 21 residues. V lost 0 bases and J 4 bases, leaving 31 bases between the germline ends. CDR1 and CDR2 from the germline V gene are LGHDT and YNNKEL (reference sequence). CDR3 in amino acids: CASSQEKGDRTAPFRHYEQYF. The CDR3 nucleotides read TGTGCCAGCAGCCAAGAGAAGGGTGATCGGACAGCACCCTTTCGCCATTACGAGCAGTACTTC.

The J gene is TRBJ1-3, the V gene TRBV19, with no clear D. CDR1 LNHDA and CDR2 SQIVND come from the germline V gene (reference sequence). V was clipped by 8 bases and J by 0 bases, with 14 bases between them. The length of the CDR3 is 15 residues. The CDR3 DNA is TGTGCCAGTTTGGACGGTGAGGTCTCTGGAAACACCATATATTTT. This encodes CASLDGEVSGNTIYF.

The rearrangement links TRBV30 to TRBJ1-2; perhaps TRBD1 as D (5 bases). Trimming pared 3 bases from V and 0 bases from J, leaving 8 bases between. The CDR3 runs 13 residues. Germline CDR1 GTSNPN, CDR2 SVGIG (reference sequence). This CDR3 is CAWSWGTNYGYTF. Here the CDR3 DNA reads TGTGCCTGGAGCTGGGGGACTAACTATGGCTACACCTTC.

V is TRBV28 and J is TRBJ1-5, with unresolved D. The CDR3 runs to 13 residues. Trimming left V 5 bases short and J 7 bases short, with 12 bases between. Germline CDR1 reads MDHEN; CDR2 reads SYDVKM. The CDR3 loop is CASSMGARQPQHF. In DNA, the CDR3 is TGTGCCAGCAGTATGGGAGCAAGACAGCCCCAGCATTTT.

The J gene is TRBJ1-5, the V gene TRBV6-5; D not certain. Trimming removed 5 bases from V and 3 bases from J, with 11 bases in between. Per the germline V gene, CDR1 is MNHEY and CDR2 is SVGAGI. The CDR3 spans 14 residues. The CDR3 loop reads CASSQKSNNQPQHF. For the CDR3, the DNA is TGTGCCAGCAGTCAAAAGTCCAACAATCAGCCCCAGCATTTT.

The chain is built from TRBV5-1 and TRBJ2-7; D unresolved. V shed 1 base and J shed 2 bases, with 10 bases lying between them. This CDR3 is 14 amino acids long. In germline, CDR1 is SGHRS, CDR2 YFSETQ. DNA for the CDR3: TGCGCCAGCAGCTTGTATCACGGTACCTACGAGCAGTACTTC. Residues: CASSLYHGTYEQYF.

This clone was counted only a few times. The genes are TRBV19 and TRBJ1-1; 8 bases map to TRBD1. Germline V CDR1 and CDR2: LNHDA, SQIVND (reference sequence). Losses at the gene ends were 3 bases for V and 5 bases for J; bases not matched to a gene: 14. CDR3 length: 17 residues. DNA for the CDR3: TGTGCCAGTAGTATTTGGGCCGGGACAGGAACGGGTACTGAAGCTTTCTTT. Residues: CASSIWAGTGTGTEAFF.

The V gene is TRBV6-5, the J gene TRBJ1-2; D gene uncertain. The germline CDR1 and CDR2 sequences are MNHEY and SVGAGI. The CDR3 consists of 13 residues. V was clipped by 0 bases and J by 5 bases, with 7 bases between them. DNA of the CDR3: TGTGCCAGCAGTTACTCTGCCGGTTATGGCTACACCTTC. This encodes CASSYSAGYGYTF.

There are a few counts of this clone. This chain connects TRBV18 to TRBJ1-2; no reliable D call. CDR3 length equals 14 residues. The V end lost 5 bases, the J end lost 2 bases, and 12 bases lay between the germline ends. Germline assignment: CDR1 KGHSH and CDR2 LQKENI. CDR3 sequence reads: CASSSMDGNYGYTF. The CDR3 region has the DNA TGTGCCAGCTCATCCATGGACGGAAACTATGGCTACACCTTC.

The chain links TRBV10-3 to TRBJ2-1; a possible D gene is TRBD1 (6 bases). The CDR3 is made up of 15 amino acids. Looked up from germline, CDR1 is ENHRY and CDR2 is SYGVKD. V lost 3 bases and J lost 3, with 12 bases in between. The CDR3 protein is CAISDYRANYNEQFF. The CDR3 DNA is TGTGCCATCAGTGACTACAGGGCTAACTACAATGAGCAGTTCTTC.

The CDR3 reads CASSEGGDGSYEQYF. The CDR3 nucleotides are TGCGCCAGCAGTGAAGGCGGGGACGGCTCCTACGAGCAGTACTTC. The chain recombines TRBV10-1 with TRBJ2-7, with a possible D match to TRBD2 (6 bases). V was pared by 3 bases and J by 0 bases, with 12 bases between. Germline V lookup: CDR1 WNHNN, CDR2 SYGVQD (reference sequence). This CDR3 region has 15 residues.

The rearrangement uses TRBV7-6 and TRBJ2-7, with 8 bases matching TRBD1. V dropped 5 bases and J dropped 2; count of bases not matched to a gene: 17. The germline V gene encodes CDR1 SGHVS and CDR2 FNYEAQ. The CDR3 totals 18 residues. CDR3 bases: TGTGCCAGCAGCGCAGAGGACTCTAGGACAGGGACCCCCTACGAGCAGTACTTC. Residues: CASSAEDSRTGTPYEQYF.

The rearrangement links TRBV24-1 to TRBJ2-1; tentatively, D is TRBD1 (6 bases). CDR1 is KGHDR, CDR2 SFDVKD, per germline. This CDR3 has 12 residues. V was trimmed by 6 bases and J by 7 bases, leaving 9 bases between them. The CDR3 DNA is TGTGCCACCAGTCAGGGGACGAATGAGCAGTTCTTC. Its protein is CATSQGTNEQFF.

The chain joins TRBV9 to TRBJ2-1; TRBD2 agrees at 12 bases. Germline values: CDR1 SGDLS, CDR2 YYNGEE. The CDR3 has 16 residues. V lost 2 bases and J lost 4; bases outside the gene matches: 4. This chain's CDR3 is CASSVRLAGAYNEQFF. Here the CDR3 DNA reads TGTGCCAGCAGCGTCCGACTAGCGGGGGCGTACAATGAGCAGTTCTTC.

This clone was observed a handful of times. Other DNA sequences in this specimen translate into the identical CDR3. V gene TRBV19 combines with J gene TRBJ2-6; possible D gene TRBD2, 5 bases. Germline CDR1 and CDR2: LNHDA and SQIVND (reference sequence). Trimming took 3 bases from V and 2 from J, leaving 5 bases between them. The CDR3 has 14 residues. The CDR3 loop is CASSIGAGANVLTF. The CDR3 DNA follows: TGTGCCAGTAGTATCGGGGCTGGGGCCAACGTCCTGACTTTC.

The chain carries TRBV7-2 and TRBJ1-1, with D unclear. This CDR3 spans 11 amino acids. The germline V gene has CDR1 SGHTA and CDR2 FQGNSA. V dropped 1 base and J dropped 5 bases, with 2 bases sitting between them. The CDR3 here is CASSLGTEAFF. The CDR3 DNA reads TGTGCCAGCAGCTTAGGGACTGAAGCTTTCTTT.